Reported below is one T cell receptor (beta chain). Antigen: not known. The sample comes from a study of cytomegalovirus exposure and HLA in healthy donors. Looking at the study overall: Early released data had around 89 million unique TCRs, all coming from HLA-typed donors. Assignment to the Caucasian-associated ancestry cluster applied to less than 85% of the approximately 400 genotyped donors. General study results and limits: Accurate prediction of HLA-A and HLA-B alleles (for most subjects) was reportedly achieved from TCR beta sequences. Later analysis associated a missense DCLRE1C variant with TCR beta V- and J-gene trimming.

The CDR3 consists of 15 residues. The J segment lost 3 bases and the V segment lost 3 bases, leaving 5 bases of the junction unmatched. The V gene's germline CDR1 is MNHEY and CDR2 SMNVEV (reference sequence). Primers for the PCR totalled 60 Vbeta and 13 Jbeta. Sequencing used immunoSEQ multiplex PCR; TCRdb keeps in-frame clones, though not all of them. The sample lists 250,000 or so clones; over 90% were seen once. The TCR comes from a girl between 2 and 10 years old in good health and CMV-seronegative. Sequenced input: PBMCs. This sequence joins TRBV27 and TRBJ1-5, with 7 bases aligning to TRBD1. The CDR3 is CASSFGTDLNQPQHF. The CDR3 bases are TGTGCCAGCAGTTTTGGGACAGACCTCAATCAGCCCCAGCATTTT.